These 18 T cell receptor beta chains originate from one sample sequenced in a study of beta chain features in type 1 diabetes. Study-wide findings and caveats: Significant though moderate, a shortening of TCRB CDR3s appeared in all four CD4+ subsets of Type 1 diabetes patients.

All of the isolated RNA was reverse transcribed, so expressed TCRB transcripts were sequenced. Profiled with immunoSEQ multiplex PCR; TCRdb holds only in-frame clones, not every one. This sample has around 260,000 clones, with roughly 21% found just once. The antigens these receptors bind are not known. Material for sequencing was naive CD4+ T cells from blood. The source is a woman between 35 and 50 years old with type 1 diabetes.

V gene TRBV2 combines with J gene TRBJ2-7, with a tentative D call TRBD1 (6 bases). There are 11 residues in the CDR3. Looked up from germline, CDR1 is SNHLY and CDR2 is FYNNEI. The germline V and J ends were trimmed by 5 bases and 6 bases, with 8 bases remaining between them. Here the CDR3 reads CASSPGAEQYF. The CDR3, as DNA: TGTGCCAGCAGTCCAGGGGCCGAGCAGTACTTC. Together with reference TRBV2 and TRBJ2-7, the CDR3 gives the full variable domain: EPEVTQTPSHQVTQMGQEVILRCVPISNHLYFYWYRQILGQKVEFLVSFYNNEISEKSEIFDDQFSVERPDGSNFTLKIRSTKLEDSAMYFCASSPGAEQYFGPGTRLTVT.

The chain uses TRBV27 and TRBJ1-2; 7 bases match TRBD1. Germline CDR1 and CDR2: MNHEY and SMNVEV (reference sequence). The CDR3 runs 14 residues. V lost 5 bases, J lost 7 bases, and 10 bases stayed unmatched. In DNA form, the CDR3 reads TGTGCCAGCAGTCCACCGACAGGGAGAGGTGGCTACACCTTC. It yields the protein CASSPPTGRGGYTF.

The J gene is TRBJ1-1, the V gene TRBV28; the match to TRBD1 covers 7 bases. The germline V gene encodes CDR1 MDHEN and CDR2 SYDVKM. J was trimmed by 9 bases and V by 3 bases; bases with no gene match: 1. CDR3 length: 11 amino acids. The DNA of the CDR3 is TGTGCCAGCAGTTTGACAGGGAAAGCTTTCTTT. Its translation is CASSLTGKAFF.

This chain joins TRBV15 and TRBJ1-4; D gene unclear. This CDR3 is 14 amino acids long. CDR1 is LNHNV and CDR2 is YYDKDF in the germline V gene (reference sequence). V lost 1 base and J lost 8, with 11 bases in between. The CDR3 spells CATSRATTQEKLFF. The CDR3 region has the DNA TGTGCCACCAGCAGAGCGACTACCCAAGAAAAACTGTTTTTT.

The rearrangement links TRBV29-1 to TRBJ1-1; TRBD1 agrees at 8 bases. CDR1 and CDR2 (germline): SQVTM, ANQGSEA. With 6 bases clipped from V and 5 bases from J, the junction kept 8 bases outside the gene matches. The CDR3 is 13 amino acids. The CDR3 reads CSVGGHRGTEAFF. In DNA, the CDR3 is TGCAGCGTGGGGGGTCACAGGGGGACTGAAGCTTTCTTT.

This rearrangement joins TRBV2 to TRBJ1-5, with no clear D. The V end lost 2 bases, the J end lost 4 bases, and 9 bases lay between the germline ends. Germline V gives CDR1 SNHLY, CDR2 FYNNEI. This CDR3 comprises 14 residues. This CDR3 is CASSERTGNQPQHF. CDR3 bases: TGTGCCAGCAGTGAAAGGACGGGGAATCAGCCCCAGCATTTT.

This sequence joins TRBV29-1 and TRBJ1-1; TRBD1 matches 9 bases. V lost 6 bases and J lost 1; bases outside the gene matches: 3. CDR3 length: 13 residues. Germline V gives CDR1 SQVTM, CDR2 ANQGSEA. The CDR3 loop is CSVEGQGNTEAFF. In nucleotides, the CDR3 is TGCAGCGTAGAGGGACAGGGGAACACTGAAGCTTTCTTT.

This clone was found a few times. The J gene is TRBJ2-7, the V gene TRBV28, with D perhaps matching TRBD1 (6 bases). This CDR3 spans 12 amino acids. The V and J ends lost 7 bases and 6 bases respectively, with 13 bases between them. CDR1 and CDR2 from the germline V gene are MDHEN and SYDVKM. The CDR3 bases are TGTGCCAGCACTTACAGGGTCGGCGAGCAGTACTTC. Its protein product is CASTYRVGEQYF.

This clone was recorded a few times. The gene calls are TRBV9 and TRBJ2-1, with D possibly TRBD2 on 6 matching bases. Per germline, CDR1 SGDLS and CDR2 YYNGEE. The CDR3 is 16 residues long. V was cut by 0 bases and J by 0 bases, with 10 bases left in between. The CDR3 DNA reads as TGTGCCAGCAGCGTAGCGGGCGGGAACTCCTACAATGAGCAGTTCTTC. It is translated as CASSVAGGNSYNEQFF.

This clone has a handful of counts. J is TRBJ2-5 and V is TRBV27, with D tentatively TRBD2 (5 bases). Trimming removed 6 bases from V and 3 bases from J, with 20 bases in between. The CDR3 length is 16 residues. From germline, CDR1 is MNHEY and CDR2 SMNVEV (reference sequence). The CDR3 sequence: CASSPIHQEAEETQYF. Written as DNA, the CDR3 is TGTGCCAGCAGCCCAATCCACCAGGAGGCGGAAGAGACCCAGTACTTC.

This clone was found once. The chain combines TRBV6-1 with TRBJ1-1; D not certain. CDR1 and CDR2 from the germline V gene are MNHNS and SASEGT. V dropped 7 bases and J dropped 5 bases, with 8 bases sitting between them. This CDR3 contains 11 residues. This CDR3 reads CASTPETEAFF. The CDR3 DNA follows: TGTGCCAGCACCCCCGAGACTGAAGCTTTCTTT.

The V gene is TRBV18, the J gene TRBJ2-1; no clear D gene. The CDR3 totals 12 residues. V dropped 3 bases and J dropped 5 bases, with 5 bases sitting between them. Germline V lookup: CDR1 KGHSH, CDR2 LQKENI. CDR3: CASSPTDNEQFF. The DNA of the CDR3 is TGTGCCAGCTCACCCACAGACAATGAGCAGTTCTTC.

V is TRBV28 and J is TRBJ2-7; 7 bases match TRBD1. CDR1 and CDR2 from the germline V gene are MDHEN and SYDVKM. V trimming: 2 bases; J trimming: 3 bases; junction bases outside the gene matches: 4. The CDR3 loop spans 14 amino acids. CDR3 sequence reads: CASSLPDRDYEQYF. The CDR3 DNA is TGTGCCAGCAGTTTACCCGACAGGGACTACGAGCAGTACTTC.

This clone occurred a few times. The chain carries TRBV19 and TRBJ1-2; D unclear. Germline-derived CDR1 and CDR2 are LNHDA and SQIVND (reference sequence). This CDR3 is 11 amino acids long. Between the trimmed V and J ends, which lost 5 bases and 9 bases, there was a span of 10 bases. The CDR3 DNA reads as TGTGCCAGTAGTGATCCGCGGCGCTACACCTTC. Its translation is CASSDPRRYTF.

The genes are TRBV27 and TRBJ1-1; unclear D gene. Germline CDR1 reads MNHEY; CDR2 reads SMNVEV (reference sequence). The CDR3 extends over 11 amino acids. The ends were cut back, 6 bases at V and 2 bases at J, with 4 bases in the middle. The CDR3 protein is CASRANTEAFF. In nucleotides, the CDR3 is TGTGCCAGCAGGGCTAACACTGAAGCTTTCTTT.

This clone appeared a few times. The genes are TRBV29-1 and TRBJ2-7; 10 nucleotides line up with TRBD1. J was trimmed by 6 bases and V by 4 bases; bases with no gene match: 6. The CDR3 contains 13 residues. Per germline, CDR1 SQVTM and CDR2 ANQGSEA. The CDR3 loop is CSVGGGQGFEQYF. Here the CDR3 DNA reads TGCAGCGTTGGGGGGGGACAGGGGTTCGAGCAGTACTTC.

The chain has TRBV9 and TRBJ2-5; weak D call: TRBD2 (6 bases). Germline CDR1 and CDR2: SGDLS and YYNGEE. V was pared by 7 bases and J by 9 bases, with 13 bases between. This CDR3 is built from 11 residues. This CDR3 is CASGLGGSQYF. Here the CDR3 DNA reads TGTGCCAGCGGCCTCGGAGGGTCCCAGTACTTC.

This clone was counted between two and nine times. V is TRBV4-1 and J is TRBJ2-7; D unresolved. The CDR3 has 14 residues. The V end lost 0 bases, the J end lost 0 bases, and 6 bases lay between the germline ends. Looked up from germline, CDR1 is MGHRA and CDR2 is YSYEKL. The CDR3 DNA reads as TGCGCCAGCAGCCAAGATGACATCTCCTACGAGCAGTACTTC. This translates into CASSQDDISYEQYF.